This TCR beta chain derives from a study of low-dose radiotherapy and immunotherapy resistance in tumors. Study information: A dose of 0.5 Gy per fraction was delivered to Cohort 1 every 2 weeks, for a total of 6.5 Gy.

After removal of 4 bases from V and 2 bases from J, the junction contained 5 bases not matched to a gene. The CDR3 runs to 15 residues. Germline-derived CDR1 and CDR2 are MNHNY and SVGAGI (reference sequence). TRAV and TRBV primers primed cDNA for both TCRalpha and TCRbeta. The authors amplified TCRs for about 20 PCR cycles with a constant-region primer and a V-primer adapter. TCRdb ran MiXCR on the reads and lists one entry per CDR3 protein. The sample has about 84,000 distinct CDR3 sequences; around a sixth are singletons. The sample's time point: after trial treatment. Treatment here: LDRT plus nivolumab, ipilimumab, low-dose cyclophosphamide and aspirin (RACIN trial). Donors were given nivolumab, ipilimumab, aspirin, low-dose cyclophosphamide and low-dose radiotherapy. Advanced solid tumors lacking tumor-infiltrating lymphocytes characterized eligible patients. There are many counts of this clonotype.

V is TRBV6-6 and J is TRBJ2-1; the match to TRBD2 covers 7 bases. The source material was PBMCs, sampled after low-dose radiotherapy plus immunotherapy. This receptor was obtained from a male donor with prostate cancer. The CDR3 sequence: CASSSGLVAYNEQFF. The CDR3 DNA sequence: TGTGCCAGCAGTTCCGGACTAGTGGCCTACAATGAGCAGTTCTTC.